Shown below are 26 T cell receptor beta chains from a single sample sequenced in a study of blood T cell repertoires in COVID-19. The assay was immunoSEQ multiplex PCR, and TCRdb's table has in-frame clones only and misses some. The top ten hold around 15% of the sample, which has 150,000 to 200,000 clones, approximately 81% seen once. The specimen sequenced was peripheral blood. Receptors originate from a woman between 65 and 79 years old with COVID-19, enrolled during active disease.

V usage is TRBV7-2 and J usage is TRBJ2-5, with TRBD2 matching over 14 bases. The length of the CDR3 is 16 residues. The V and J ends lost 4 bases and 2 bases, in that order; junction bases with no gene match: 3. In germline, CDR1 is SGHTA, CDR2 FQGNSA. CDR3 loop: CASSSRTSGGQETQYF. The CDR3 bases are TGTGCCAGCAGCTCCCGGACTAGCGGGGGGCAAGAGACCCAGTACTTC.

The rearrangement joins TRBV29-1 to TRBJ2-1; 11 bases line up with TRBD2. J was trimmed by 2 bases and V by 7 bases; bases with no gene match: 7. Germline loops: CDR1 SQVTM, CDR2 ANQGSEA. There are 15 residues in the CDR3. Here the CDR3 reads CSASMTSGAYNEQFF. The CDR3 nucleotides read TGCAGCGCGAGCATGACTAGCGGGGCCTACAATGAGCAGTTCTTC.

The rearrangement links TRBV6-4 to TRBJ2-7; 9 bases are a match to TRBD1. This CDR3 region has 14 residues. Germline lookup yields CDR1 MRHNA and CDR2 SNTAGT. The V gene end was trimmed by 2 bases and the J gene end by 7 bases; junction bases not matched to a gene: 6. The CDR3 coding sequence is TGTGCCAGCAGTGACAAGGACAGGGGTGGGGAGCAGTACGTC. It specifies CASSDKDRGGEQYV.

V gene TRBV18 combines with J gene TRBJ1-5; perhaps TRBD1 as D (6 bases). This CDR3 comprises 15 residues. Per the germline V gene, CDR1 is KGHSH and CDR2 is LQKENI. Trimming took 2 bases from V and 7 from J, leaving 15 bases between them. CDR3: CASSPLQGVGQPQHF. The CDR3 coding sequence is TGTGCCAGCTCACCATTACAGGGCGTAGGCCAGCCCCAGCATTTT.

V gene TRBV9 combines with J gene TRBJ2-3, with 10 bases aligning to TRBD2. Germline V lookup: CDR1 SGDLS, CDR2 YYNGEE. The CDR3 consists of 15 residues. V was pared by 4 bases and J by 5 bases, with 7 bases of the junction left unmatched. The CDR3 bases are TGTGCCAGCAGCAAGCGGGGGGGCGTCATAGATACGCAGTATTTT. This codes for CASSKRGGVIDTQYF.

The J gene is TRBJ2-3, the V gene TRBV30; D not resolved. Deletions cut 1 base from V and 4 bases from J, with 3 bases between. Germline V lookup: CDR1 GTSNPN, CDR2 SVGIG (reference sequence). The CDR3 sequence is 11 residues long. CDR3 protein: CAWSASDTQYF. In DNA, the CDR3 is TGTGCCTGGAGTGCATCAGATACGCAGTATTTT.

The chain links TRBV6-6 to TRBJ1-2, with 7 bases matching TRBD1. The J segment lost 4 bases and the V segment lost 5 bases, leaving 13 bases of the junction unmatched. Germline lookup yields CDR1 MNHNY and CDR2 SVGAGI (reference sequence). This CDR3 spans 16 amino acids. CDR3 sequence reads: CASSPNYHGQVYGYTF. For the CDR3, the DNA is TGTGCCAGCAGTCCCAACTACCACGGACAGGTCTATGGCTACACCTTC.

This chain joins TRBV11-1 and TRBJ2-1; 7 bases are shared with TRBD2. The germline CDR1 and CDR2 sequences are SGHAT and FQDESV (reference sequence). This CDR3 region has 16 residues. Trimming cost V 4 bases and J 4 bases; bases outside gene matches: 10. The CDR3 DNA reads TGTGCCAGCAGCTCGCCCCGGGGGGTTACATACAATGAGCAGTTCTTC. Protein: CASSSPRGVTYNEQFF.

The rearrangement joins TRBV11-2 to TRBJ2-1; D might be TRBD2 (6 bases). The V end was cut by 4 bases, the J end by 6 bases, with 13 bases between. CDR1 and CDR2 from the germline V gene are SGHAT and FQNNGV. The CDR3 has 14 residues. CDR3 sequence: CASSSPRRGNEQFF. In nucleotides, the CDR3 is TGTGCCAGCAGCTCACCACGGCGGGGCAATGAGCAGTTCTTC.

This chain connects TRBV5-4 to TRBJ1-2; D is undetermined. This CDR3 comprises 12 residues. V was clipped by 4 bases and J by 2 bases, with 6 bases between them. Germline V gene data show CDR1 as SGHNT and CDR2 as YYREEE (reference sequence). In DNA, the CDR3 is TGTGCCAGCAGCCGGGAGAACTATGGCTACACCTTC. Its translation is CASSRENYGYTF.

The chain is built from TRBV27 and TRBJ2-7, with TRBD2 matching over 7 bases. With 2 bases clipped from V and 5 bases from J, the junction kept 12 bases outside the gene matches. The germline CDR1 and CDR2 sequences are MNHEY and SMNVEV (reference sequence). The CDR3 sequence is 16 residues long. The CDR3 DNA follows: TGTGCCAGCAGTTTAGGCTTGGCTAGCGGTACGAACGAGCAGTACTTC. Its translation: CASSLGLASGTNEQYF.

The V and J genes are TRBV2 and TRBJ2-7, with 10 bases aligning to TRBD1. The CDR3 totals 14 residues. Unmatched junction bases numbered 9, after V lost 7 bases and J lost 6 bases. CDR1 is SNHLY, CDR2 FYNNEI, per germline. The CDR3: CASKKEGQGGEQYF. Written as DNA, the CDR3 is TGTGCCAGCAAAAAGGAAGGACAGGGGGGCGAGCAGTACTTC.

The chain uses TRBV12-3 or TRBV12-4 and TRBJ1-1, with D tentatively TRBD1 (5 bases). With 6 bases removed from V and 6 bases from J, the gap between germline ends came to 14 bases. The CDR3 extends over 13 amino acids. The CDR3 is CASSRITGSEAFF. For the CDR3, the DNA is TGTGCCAGCAGCCGTATCACAGGTTCTGAAGCTTTCTTT.

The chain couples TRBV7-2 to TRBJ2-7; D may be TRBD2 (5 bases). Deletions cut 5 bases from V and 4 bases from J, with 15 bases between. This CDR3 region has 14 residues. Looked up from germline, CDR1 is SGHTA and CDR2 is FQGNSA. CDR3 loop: CASSPRSSVYEQYF. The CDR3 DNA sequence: TGTGCCAGCAGCCCCCGGAGTAGCGTGTACGAGCAGTACTTC.

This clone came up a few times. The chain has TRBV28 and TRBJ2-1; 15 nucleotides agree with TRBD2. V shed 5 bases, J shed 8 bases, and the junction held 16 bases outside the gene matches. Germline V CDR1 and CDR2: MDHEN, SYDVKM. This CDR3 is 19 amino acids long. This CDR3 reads CASSGTGRDGTSGRYEQFF. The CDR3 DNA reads TGTGCCAGCAGTGGGACAGGGAGAGATGGGACTAGCGGGAGGTATGAGCAGTTCTTC.

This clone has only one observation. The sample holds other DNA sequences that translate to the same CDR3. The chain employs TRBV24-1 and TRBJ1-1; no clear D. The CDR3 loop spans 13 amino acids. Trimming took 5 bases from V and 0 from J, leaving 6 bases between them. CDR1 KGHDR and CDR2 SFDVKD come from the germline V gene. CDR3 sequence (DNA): TGTGCCACCAGTGCGGGGATGAACACTGAAGCTTTCTTT. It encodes CATSAGMNTEAFF.

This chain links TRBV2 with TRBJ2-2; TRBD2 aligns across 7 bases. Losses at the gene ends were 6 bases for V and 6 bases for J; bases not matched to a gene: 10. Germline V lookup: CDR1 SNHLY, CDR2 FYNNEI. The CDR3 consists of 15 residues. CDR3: CASREGGSLPGELFF. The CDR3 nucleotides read TGTGCCAGCAGGGAGGGAGGGAGCCTCCCCGGGGAGCTGTTTTTT.

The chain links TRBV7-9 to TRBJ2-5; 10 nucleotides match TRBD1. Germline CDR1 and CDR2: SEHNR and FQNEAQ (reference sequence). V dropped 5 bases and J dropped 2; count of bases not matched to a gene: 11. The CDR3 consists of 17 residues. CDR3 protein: CASSRTSSDRGQETQYF. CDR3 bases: TGTGCCAGCAGCCGAACCTCATCGGACAGGGGGCAAGAGACCCAGTACTTC.

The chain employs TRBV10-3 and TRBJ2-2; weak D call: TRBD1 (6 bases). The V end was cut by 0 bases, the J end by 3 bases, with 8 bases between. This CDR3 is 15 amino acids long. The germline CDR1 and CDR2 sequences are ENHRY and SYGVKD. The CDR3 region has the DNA TGTGCCATCAGTGAGTCGGGGACACACACCGGGGAGCTGTTTTTT. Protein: CAISESGTHTGELFF.

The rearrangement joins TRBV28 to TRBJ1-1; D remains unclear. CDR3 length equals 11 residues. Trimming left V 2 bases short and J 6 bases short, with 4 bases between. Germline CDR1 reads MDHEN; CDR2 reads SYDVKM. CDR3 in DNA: TGTGCCAGCAGTTTACTAGCTGAAGCTTTCTTT. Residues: CASSLLAEAFF.

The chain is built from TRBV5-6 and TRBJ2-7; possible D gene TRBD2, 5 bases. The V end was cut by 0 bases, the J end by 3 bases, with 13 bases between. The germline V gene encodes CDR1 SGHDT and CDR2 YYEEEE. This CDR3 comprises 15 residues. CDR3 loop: CASSLGGVGLYEQYV. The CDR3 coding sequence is TGTGCCAGCAGCTTGGGGGGTGTCGGACTCTACGAGCAGTACGTC.

The CDR3 sequence is CASSLMGARQPQHF. The CDR3, as DNA: TGTGCCAGCAGTTTAATGGGGGCACGGCAGCCCCAGCATTTT. The chain links TRBV6-5 to TRBJ1-5; a weak D match, TRBD1 (6 bases). CDR3 length: 14 residues. Trimming took off 4 bases at V and 7 bases at J, with 14 bases between the two ends. Germline-derived CDR1 and CDR2 are MNHEY and SVGAGI.

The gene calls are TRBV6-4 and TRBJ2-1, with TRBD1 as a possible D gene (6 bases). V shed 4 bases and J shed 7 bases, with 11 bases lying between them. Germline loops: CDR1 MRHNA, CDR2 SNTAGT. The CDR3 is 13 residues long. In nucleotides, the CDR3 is TGTGCCAGCAGTGGACACAGGGCTAATGAGCAGTTCTTC. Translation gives CASSGHRANEQFF.

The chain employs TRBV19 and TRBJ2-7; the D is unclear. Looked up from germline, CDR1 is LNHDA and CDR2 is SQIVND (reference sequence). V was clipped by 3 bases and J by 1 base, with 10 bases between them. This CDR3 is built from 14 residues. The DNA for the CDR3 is TGTGCCAGTAGTATGAGCCCCATATCCTACGAGCAGTACTTC. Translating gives CASSMSPISYEQYF.

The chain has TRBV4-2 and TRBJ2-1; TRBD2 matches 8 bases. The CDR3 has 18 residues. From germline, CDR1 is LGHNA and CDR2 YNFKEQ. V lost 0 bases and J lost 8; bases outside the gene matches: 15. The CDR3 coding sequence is TGTGCCAGCAGCCAAGATAGGAGTGGCGGGGGGAAATCCCATGAGCAGTTCTTC. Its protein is CASSQDRSGGGKSHEQFF.

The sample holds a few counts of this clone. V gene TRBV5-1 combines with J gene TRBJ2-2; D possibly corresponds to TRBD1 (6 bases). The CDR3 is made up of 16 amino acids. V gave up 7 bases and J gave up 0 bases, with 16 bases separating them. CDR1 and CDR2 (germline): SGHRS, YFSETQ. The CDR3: CASASGPGANTGELFF. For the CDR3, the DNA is TGCGCCAGCGCCTCCGGCCCAGGGGCGAACACCGGGGAGCTGTTTTTT. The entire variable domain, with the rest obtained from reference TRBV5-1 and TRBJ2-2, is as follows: KAGVTQTPRYLIKTRGQQVTLSCSPISGHRSVSWYQQTPGQGLQFLFEYFSETQRNKGNFPGRFSGRQFSNSRSEMNVSTLELGDSALYLCASASGPGANTGELFFGEGSRLTVL.